Below, 28 T cell receptor beta chains from the same sample are listed, as sequenced in a study of T cell repertoires in cytomegalovirus infection. Their specific antigens are unknown. TCRdb reprocessed the reads with MiXCR, giving one entry per CDR3 protein. This sample has roughly 860,000 distinct CDR3 sequences, with approximately 32% found just once. The sample in question was cultured CD8+ T cells from PBMCs, obtained from culture after CMV antigen stimulation. These receptors all come from a human donor in good health (CMV status not recorded). Some clones in this sample may be carry-over from other donors' samples.

In its sample, this clonotype was seen a few times. The V call is TRBV20-1, the J call TRBJ2-1, with D perhaps matching TRBD2 (6 bases). The V gene's germline CDR1 is DFQATT and CDR2 SNEGSKA (reference sequence). The CDR3 totals 14 residues. Trimming removed 0 bases from V and 12 bases from J, with 18 bases in between. The CDR3 loop reads CSARDSGTPGGQFF. In DNA form, the CDR3 reads TGCAGTGCTAGAGATTCTGGGACTCCTGGTGGGCAGTTCTTC.

The CDR3 loop is CASSQESYSTDTQYF. The DNA of the CDR3 is TGTGCCAGCAGCCAAGAGAGCTATTCCACAGATACGCAGTATTTT. This chain links TRBV3-1 with TRBJ2-3, with D uncertain. The CDR3 is 15 residues long. V lost 0 bases and J 2 bases, leaving 9 bases between the germline ends. Germline CDR1 and CDR2: LGHDT and YNNKEL (reference sequence).

The chain has TRBV27 and TRBJ1-2; TRBD1 matches 7 bases. V lost 3 bases to trimming and J lost 8 bases; unmatched junction nucleotides: 18. The CDR3 has 17 amino acids. The germline gives CDR1 MNHEY, CDR2 SMNVEV (reference sequence). As DNA, the CDR3 is TGTGCCAGCAGTTTCCTCTCCTCGGGGAGCAGGGGGAGCGGCTACACCTTC. Its translation: CASSFLSSGSRGSGYTF.

This sequence joins TRBV7-6 and TRBJ2-1, with D perhaps being TRBD1 or TRBD2 (6 bases each). Germline V gene data show CDR1 as SGHVS and CDR2 as FNYEAQ. V lost 2 bases, J lost 3 bases, and 14 bases lay in between. This CDR3 contains 16 residues. The CDR3 sequence is CASSLPGGGFYNEQFF. CDR3 nucleotide sequence: TGTGCCAGCAGCTTACCAGGAGGGGGTTTCTACAATGAGCAGTTCTTC. Using reference TRBV7-6 and TRBJ2-1 for the parts outside the CDR3, the full variable domain is GAGVSQSPRYKVTKRGQDVALRCDPISGHVSLYWYRQALGQGPEFLTYFNYEAQQDKSGLPNDRFSAERPEGSISTLTIQRTEQRDSAMYRCASSLPGGGFYNEQFFGPGTRLTVL.

The chain is built from TRBV6-1 and TRBJ2-7, with D hard to call. This CDR3 spans 14 amino acids. Germline lookup yields CDR1 MNHNS and CDR2 SASEGT. The CDR3 DNA sequence: TGTGCCAGCAGTGAATTAGGAATCTCCCACGAGCAGTACGTC. Amino acids: CASSELGISHEQYV.

The J gene is TRBJ2-7, the V gene TRBV6-5; 7 bases agree with TRBD2. CDR3 size: 13 residues. V lost 2 bases, J lost 4 bases, and 2 bases stayed unmatched. Germline lookup yields CDR1 MNHEY and CDR2 SVGAGI. The chain's CDR3 is CASSYGREYEQYV. The CDR3 DNA is TGTGCCAGCAGTTACGGGAGGGAATACGAGCAGTACGTC.

CDR3: CAIGDSPLTHNYGYTF. The DNA of the CDR3 is TGTGCCATCGGGGACAGTCCCCTCACACATAACTATGGCTACACCTTC. The rearrangement uses TRBV10-3 and TRBJ1-2; 7 bases line up with TRBD1. Germline loops: CDR1 ENHRY, CDR2 SYGVKD. The CDR3 is 16 residues long. V was pared by 8 bases and J by 1 base, with 13 bases of the junction left unmatched.

This chain joins TRBV27 and TRBJ2-3; no reliable D call. The CDR3 consists of 15 residues. CDR1 is MNHEY, CDR2 SMNVEV, per germline (reference sequence). Trimming left V 0 bases short and J 0 bases short, with 7 bases between. The CDR3 loop is CASSLSSVSTDTQYF. CDR3 bases: TGTGCCAGCAGTTTATCGAGTGTAAGCACAGATACGCAGTATTTT.

This clonotype was observed a few times. The genes are TRBV27 and TRBJ1-1; 8 nucleotides match TRBD1. Germline values: CDR1 MNHEY, CDR2 SMNVEV (reference sequence). CDR3 length equals 14 residues. V lost 7 bases and J lost 5; bases outside the gene matches: 9. The CDR3 bases are TGTGCCAGCACTCCCCTGGACAGGGTAACTGAAGCTTTCTTT. Residues: CASTPLDRVTEAFF.

The rearrangement links TRBV20-1 to TRBJ2-7; 11 bases agree with TRBD1. Germline CDR1 DFQATT, CDR2 SNEGSKA (reference sequence). The CDR3 loop spans 13 amino acids. The V segment lost 6 bases and the J segment 3 bases; nucleotides outside the gene matches: 4. In nucleotides, the CDR3 is TGCAGTGCAAAAGGGACAGGGGGCTACGAGCAGTACGTC. Protein sequence: CSAKGTGGYEQYV.

The V call is TRBV20-1, the J call TRBJ1-5; D gene unclear. This CDR3 region has 10 residues. V dropped 3 bases and J dropped 15 bases, with 12 bases sitting between them. The germline V gene has CDR1 DFQATT and CDR2 SNEGSKA (reference sequence). The CDR3 sequence: CSARTSGVHF. In DNA form, the CDR3 reads TGCAGTGCTAGGACATCCGGTGTGCATTTT.

In this sample, this clonotype turned up many times. The DNA for the CDR3 is TGTGCCAGCAGCTCTACGGGCTTAATGAACACTGAAGCTTTCTTT. Residues: CASSSTGLMNTEAFF. The chain is built from TRBV7-8 and TRBJ1-1; D gene unclear. The germline V gene has CDR1 SGHVS and CDR2 FQNEAQ. CDR3 length equals 15 residues. The germline V and J ends were trimmed by 4 bases and 0 bases, with 12 bases remaining between them. The complete variable domain, with remaining parts taken from reference TRBV7-8 and TRBJ1-1, reads GAGVSQSPRYKVAKRGQDVALRCDPISGHVSLFWYQQALGQGPEFLTYFQNEAQLDKSGLPSDRFFAERPEGSVSTLKIQRTQQEDSAVYLCASSSTGLMNTEAFFGQGTRLTVV.

Many counts were recorded for this clonotype. In DNA, the CDR3 is TGTGCCAGCAGCTTATGGGGGGCGCAGGACGAGCAGTACTTC. The encoded protein is CASSLWGAQDEQYF. The chain couples TRBV7-6 to TRBJ2-7, with D perhaps being TRBD1 or TRBD2 (6 bases each). V lost 2 bases, J lost 5 bases, and 13 bases lay in between. The CDR3 totals 14 residues. Per germline, CDR1 SGHVS and CDR2 FNYEAQ. Using reference TRBV7-6 and TRBJ2-7 for the parts outside the CDR3, the full variable domain is GAGVSQSPRYKVTKRGQDVALRCDPISGHVSLYWYRQALGQGPEFLTYFNYEAQQDKSGLPNDRFSAERPEGSISTLTIQRTEQRDSAMYRCASSLWGAQDEQYFGPGTRLTVT.

The chain joins TRBV7-9 to TRBJ2-4; a weak D match, TRBD1 (6 bases). The CDR3 spans 16 residues. V was trimmed by 1 base and J by 2 bases, leaving 12 bases between them. Germline CDR1 reads SEHNR; CDR2 reads FQNEAQ (reference sequence). The CDR3 region has the DNA TGTGCCAGCAGCTTAGGGGGCTGGGGGCCCAAAAACATTCAGTACTTC. Translating gives CASSLGGWGPKNIQYF.

The chain links TRBV5-1 to TRBJ1-1, with D uncertain. The ends were cut back, 7 bases at V and 5 bases at J, with 12 bases in the middle. This CDR3 has 12 residues. Germline-derived CDR1 and CDR2 are SGHRS and YFSETQ. The DNA of the CDR3 is TGCGCCAGCGCTCTTGAACCGACTGAAGCTTTCTTT. Its protein product is CASALEPTEAFF.

This sequence joins TRBV27 and TRBJ2-7; D not resolved. Germline lookup yields CDR1 MNHEY and CDR2 SMNVEV (reference sequence). V was pared by 0 bases and J by 3 bases, with 6 bases between. The CDR3 has 13 amino acids. The CDR3 is CASSLSYLYEQYF. For the CDR3, the DNA is TGTGCCAGCAGTTTATCTTACCTCTACGAGCAGTACTTC.

The chain uses TRBV6-6 and TRBJ2-7, with D possibly being TRBD1 (5 bases). Germline CDR1 reads MNHNY; CDR2 reads SVGAGI (reference sequence). The CDR3 length is 15 residues. V was cut by 5 bases and J by 3 bases, with 17 bases left in between. CDR3 in amino acids: CASSPGRNVHYEQYV. In DNA form, the CDR3 reads TGTGCCAGCAGTCCAGGGCGGAACGTTCACTACGAGCAGTACGTC.

The chain combines TRBV27 with TRBJ2-5; 7 bases agree with TRBD1. Germline V lookup: CDR1 MNHEY, CDR2 SMNVEV (reference sequence). This CDR3 has 13 amino acids. Losses at the gene ends were 5 bases for V and 5 bases for J; bases not matched to a gene: 5. The CDR3 region has the DNA TGTGCCAGCAGTATCGGGACAGTTGAGACCCAGTACTTC. This sequence encodes CASSIGTVETQYF.

The sample holds a few counts of this clonotype. Here the CDR3 reads CASSLSDRQPQHF. In nucleotides, the CDR3 is TGTGCCAGCAGTTTAAGCGACAGACAGCCCCAGCATTTT. J is TRBJ1-5 and V is TRBV27; TRBD1 is a possible D gene (5 bases). Germline V gives CDR1 MNHEY, CDR2 SMNVEV (reference sequence). Trimming took off 2 bases at V and 7 bases at J, with 9 bases between the two ends. The CDR3 sequence is 13 residues long.

This clonotype was observed at least ten times. This sequence joins TRBV7-2 and TRBJ1-1; 8 bases align to TRBD1. V dropped 0 bases and J dropped 4; count of bases not matched to a gene: 7. CDR3 length equals 16 residues. Per germline, CDR1 SGHTA and CDR2 FQGNSA. The CDR3 loop is CASSLAGQGRGTEAFF. CDR3 bases: TGTGCCAGCAGCTTAGCAGGACAGGGACGGGGCACTGAAGCTTTCTTT.

The V and J genes are TRBV7-9 and TRBJ2-5; no reliable D call. V shed 4 bases and J shed 0 bases, with 15 bases lying between them. Germline V CDR1 and CDR2: SEHNR, FQNEAQ (reference sequence). There are 16 residues in the CDR3. The CDR3 coding sequence is TGTGCCAGCAGCTCAGGACGGCGGACGCACCAAGAGACCCAGTACTTC. Residues: CASSSGRRTHQETQYF.

This clonotype was seen a few times. The chain uses TRBV24-1 and TRBJ2-7; D gene unclear. Trimming took 4 bases from V and 2 from J, leaving 17 bases between them. The V gene's germline CDR1 is KGHDR and CDR2 SFDVKD. CDR3 length equals 16 residues. The CDR3 nucleotides read TGTGCCACCAGTGACCCGAATTGGCGAAGGCCCTACGAGCAGTACGTC. Residues: CATSDPNWRRPYEQYV.

The gene calls are TRBV27 and TRBJ1-4; possible D gene TRBD1, 5 bases. V was pared by 7 bases and J by 8 bases, with 14 bases between. Germline V lookup: CDR1 MNHEY, CDR2 SMNVEV (reference sequence). The CDR3 has 13 amino acids. The CDR3 sequence: CASTWWRGEKLFF. The CDR3 DNA is TGTGCCAGCACGTGGTGGAGGGGAGAAAAACTGTTTTTT.

For the CDR3, the DNA is TGTGCCAGCAGTTCAAGCCCCGACAGGGAGGATTCAGATACGCAGTATTTT. It translates to CASSSSPDREDSDTQYF. This rearrangement joins TRBV11-3 to TRBJ2-3; a possible D gene is TRBD1 (7 bases). There are 17 residues in the CDR3. The ends were cut back, 6 bases at V and 4 bases at J, with 23 bases in the middle. CDR1 SGHNT and CDR2 YENEEA come from the germline V gene.

The chain combines TRBV2 with TRBJ2-5; perhaps TRBD1 as D (7 bases). The germline V gene has CDR1 SNHLY and CDR2 FYNNEI. Trimming left V 6 bases short and J 5 bases short, with 22 bases between. This CDR3 has 16 residues. CDR3 amino acids: CASSSQGGGFGETQYF. The CDR3 DNA reads TGTGCCAGCAGCTCCCAGGGGGGCGGGTTTGGTGAGACCCAGTACTTC.

This clonotype came up many times. The chain carries TRBV7-9 and TRBJ2-3; D is unclear. The CDR3 runs to 15 residues. Trimming took off 1 base at V and 6 bases at J, with 14 bases between the two ends. CDR1 is SEHNR, CDR2 FQNEAQ, per germline (reference sequence). The CDR3 nucleotides read TGTGCCAGCAGCTTAGACCCGATAAGGGCGGATACGCAGTATTTT. It encodes CASSLDPIRADTQYF.

This clonotype was picked up a small number of times. This rearrangement joins TRBV5-6 to TRBJ2-6; 11 bases are a match to TRBD1. V shed 2 bases, J shed 3 bases, and the junction held 7 bases outside the gene matches. The CDR3 is 18 amino acids. Germline lookup yields CDR1 SGHDT and CDR2 YYEEEE. CDR3 in DNA: TGTGCCAGCAGCTTCCTGGGACAGGGGGTTTATGGGGCCAACGTCCTGACTTTC. Translated: CASSFLGQGVYGANVLTF. Full variable domain (outside the CDR3, taken from reference TRBV5-6 and TRBJ2-6): DAGVTQSPTHLIKTRGQQVTLRCSPKSGHDTVSWYQQALGQGPQFIFQYYEEEERQRGNFPDRFSGHQFPNYSSELNVNALLLGDSALYLCASSFLGQGVYGANVLTFGAGSRLTVL.

This clonotype has more than one count but fewer than ten. The genes are TRBV11-3 and TRBJ2-2; a weak D match, TRBD2 (5 bases). The CDR3 has 22 amino acids. V lost 0 bases to trimming and J lost 7 bases, with 33 bases between them. From germline, CDR1 is SGHNT and CDR2 YENEEA. The CDR3 DNA reads TGTGCCAGCAGCTTAGATCAGGACTTCCCCCCCGACCCGCGCAGGACGGTCGGGGAGCTGTTTTTT. It is translated as CASSLDQDFPPDPRRTVGELFF.